Given below is one T cell receptor (beta chain) in context. Its antigen is still unknown. The sample belongs to a study of cytomegalovirus exposure and HLA in healthy donors. Trimming shortened V by 5 bases and J by 6 bases, and 8 bases separated the two germline ends. Germline CDR1 SEHNR, CDR2 FQNEAQ (reference sequence). The CDR3 has 12 amino acids. Primers included in the PCR were 60 Vbeta and 13 Jbeta primers. Libraries were prepared by immunoSEQ multiplex PCR; TCRdb keeps only in-frame clonotypes and omits some of them. The sample lists 100,000 or so clones, roughly 76% seen once, with roughly an eighth in the top ten. Overall study results and limits: Common viral pathogens were later found to be apparently linked to several of the most significant clusters.

Material for sequencing was PBMCs. The receptor comes from a woman aged 40 to 50 in good health and CMV-seropositive. The chain recombines TRBV7-9 with TRBJ1-5; D gene unclear. The DNA for the CDR3 is TGTGCCAGCAGCCGCGCGGGTCAGCCCCAGCATTTT. This sequence encodes CASSRAGQPQHF.